Each of the 10 T cell receptor beta chains below was sequenced from the same sample in a study of blood T cell repertoires in COVID-19. Assay used: immunoSEQ multiplex PCR; TCRdb lists only in-frame clones, some missing. The profile shows just over 75,000 clones, approximately 80% of them singletons. Sequencing used peripheral blood. The receptors were gathered from a man between 60 and 75 years old with active or convalescent COVID-19.

The chain links TRBV3-1 (or the pseudogene TRBV3-2) to TRBJ2-2; 8 bases line up with TRBD2. CDR1 is LGHDT, CDR2 YNNKEL, per germline (reference sequence). The CDR3 spans 17 residues. V shed 4 bases, J shed 3 bases, and the junction held 10 bases outside the gene matches. This chain's CDR3 is CASSLSTLAGYTGELFF. The CDR3 nucleotides are TGTGCCAGCAGCCTTAGCACCCTAGCGGGCTACACCGGGGAGCTGTTTTTT.

The chain employs TRBV5-1 and TRBJ2-1, with 7 positions matching TRBD1. Germline V gene data show CDR1 as SGHRS and CDR2 as YFSETQ. The length of the CDR3 is 14 residues. J lost 8 bases, V lost 6 bases, and 11 bases had no gene match. The DNA for the CDR3 is TGCGCCAGCACCCGGGACAGACTTCGCTATGAGCAGTTCTTC. This sequence encodes CASTRDRLRYEQFF.

The table lists this clone with a few counts. The chain is built from TRBV19 and TRBJ1-3; unclear D gene. Trimming removed 2 bases at V and 0 bases at J, with 5 bases between. The CDR3 loop spans 14 amino acids. Germline CDR1 reads LNHDA; CDR2 reads SQIVND (reference sequence). CDR3 bases: TGTGCCAGTAGTATATCCAACTCTGGAAACACCATATATTTT. Translation gives CASSISNSGNTIYF.

This clone appeared a single time. The chain uses TRBV6-5 and TRBJ2-7, with TRBD2 matching 7 bases. Germline values: CDR1 MNHEY, CDR2 SVGAGI. The CDR3 has 12 residues. The CDR3 DNA follows: TGTATTTCCGGGACTACGCCATACGAGCAGTACTTC. Translated, it gives CISGTTPYEQYF.

The table lists this clone with a few counts. This chain connects TRBV6-5 to TRBJ1-2; possible D gene TRBD1, 6 bases. This CDR3 is built from 14 residues. Germline-derived CDR1 and CDR2 are MNHEY and SVGAGI. V was pared by 7 bases and J by 4 bases, with 16 bases between. This CDR3 reads CASIKLQGGYGYTF. As DNA, the CDR3 is TGTGCCAGCATAAAACTACAGGGTGGCTATGGCTACACCTTC.

The chain employs TRBV19 and TRBJ2-5; 7 bases fit TRBD1. This CDR3 region has 14 residues. Trimming at V came to 5 bases and at J to 5 bases, leaving 8 bases not matched to a gene. Germline CDR1 is LNHDA and CDR2 is SQIVND (reference sequence). For the CDR3, the DNA is TGTGCCAGTAGTCGACAGGGCCCGGGGGAGACCCAGTACTTC. Protein: CASSRQGPGETQYF.

This chain links TRBV7-9 with TRBJ1-2; D not certain. Looked up from germline, CDR1 is SEHNR and CDR2 is FQNEAQ (reference sequence). V gave up 4 bases and J gave up 5 bases, with 8 bases separating them. This CDR3 has 12 residues. The CDR3 here is CASSSDLYGYTF. Written as DNA, the CDR3 is TGTGCCAGCAGCTCGGACTTATATGGCTACACCTTC.

The chain uses TRBV5-1 and TRBJ1-4; D gene ambiguous. Per germline, CDR1 SGHRS and CDR2 YFSETQ. V dropped 0 bases and J dropped 6 bases, with 6 bases sitting between them. The CDR3 sequence is 13 residues long. Here the CDR3 reads CASSLGHDEKLFF. CDR3 coding DNA: TGCGCCAGCAGCTTGGGTCATGATGAAAAACTGTTTTTT.

The chain is built from TRBV5-1 and TRBJ2-5, with D tentatively TRBD2 (6 bases). With 8 bases removed from V and 3 bases from J, the gap between germline ends came to 14 bases. The germline V gene has CDR1 SGHRS and CDR2 YFSETQ. The CDR3 has 13 amino acids. The CDR3 loop reads CASWGRPEETQYF. DNA for the CDR3: TGCGCCAGTTGGGGGAGGCCTGAAGAGACCCAGTACTTC. The whole variable domain, filled in from reference TRBV5-1 and TRBJ2-5, reads KAGVTQTPRYLIKTRGQQVTLSCSPISGHRSVSWYQQTPGQGLQFLFEYFSETQRNKGNFPGRFSGRQFSNSRSEMNVSTLELGDSALYLCASWGRPEETQYFGPGTRLLVL.

Comment on this clone: This same CDR3 is encoded by further DNA sequences in the sample. The chain recombines TRBV27 with TRBJ1-1; D gene ambiguous. V dropped 1 base and J dropped 2 bases, with 5 bases sitting between them. The CDR3 extends over 13 amino acids. Germline V gene lookup returns CDR1 MNHEY and CDR2 SMNVEV (reference sequence). CDR3 residues: CASSLYRNTEAFF. The CDR3 nucleotides are TGTGCCAGCAGTTTATACAGAAACACTGAAGCTTTCTTT.